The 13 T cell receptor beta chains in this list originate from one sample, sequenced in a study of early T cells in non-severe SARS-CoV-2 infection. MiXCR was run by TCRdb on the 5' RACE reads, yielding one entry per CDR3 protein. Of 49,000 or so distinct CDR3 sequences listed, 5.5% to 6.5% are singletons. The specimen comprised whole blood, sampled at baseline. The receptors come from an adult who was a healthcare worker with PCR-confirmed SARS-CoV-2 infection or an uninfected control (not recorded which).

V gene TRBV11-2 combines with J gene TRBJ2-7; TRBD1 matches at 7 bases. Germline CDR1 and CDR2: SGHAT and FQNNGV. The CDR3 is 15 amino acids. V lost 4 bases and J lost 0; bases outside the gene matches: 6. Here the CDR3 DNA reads TGTGCCAGCAGCTCGGTCCGGGACAGCTCCTACGAGCAGTACTTC. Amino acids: CASSSVRDSSYEQYF.

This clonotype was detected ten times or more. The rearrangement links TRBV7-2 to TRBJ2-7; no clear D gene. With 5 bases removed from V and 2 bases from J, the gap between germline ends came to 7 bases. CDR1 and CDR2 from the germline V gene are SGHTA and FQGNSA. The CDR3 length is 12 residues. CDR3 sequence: CASSGPTYEQYF. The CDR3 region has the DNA TGTGCCAGCAGCGGGCCCACCTACGAGCAGTACTTC.

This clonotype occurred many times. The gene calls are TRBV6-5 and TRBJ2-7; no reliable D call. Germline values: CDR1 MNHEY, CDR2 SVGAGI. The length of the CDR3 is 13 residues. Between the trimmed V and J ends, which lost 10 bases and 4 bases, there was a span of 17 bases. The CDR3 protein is CAIAVGPRYEQYF. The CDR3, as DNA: TGTGCCATCGCCGTAGGGCCTAGGTACGAGCAGTACTTC.

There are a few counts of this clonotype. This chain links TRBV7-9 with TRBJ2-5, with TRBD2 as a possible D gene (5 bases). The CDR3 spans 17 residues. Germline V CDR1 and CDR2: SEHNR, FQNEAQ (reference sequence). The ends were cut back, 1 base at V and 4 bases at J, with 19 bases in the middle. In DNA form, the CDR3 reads TGTGCCAGCAGCTTAGTCCTAGGACTGAGCGGCTTAGAGACCCAGTACTTC. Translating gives CASSLVLGLSGLETQYF.

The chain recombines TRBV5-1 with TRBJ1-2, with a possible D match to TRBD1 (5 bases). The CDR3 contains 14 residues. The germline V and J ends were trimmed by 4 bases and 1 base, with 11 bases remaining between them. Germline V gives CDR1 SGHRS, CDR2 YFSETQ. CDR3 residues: CASSVLGGNYGYTF. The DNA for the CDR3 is TGCGCCAGCAGCGTGCTCGGGGGTAACTATGGCTACACCTTC. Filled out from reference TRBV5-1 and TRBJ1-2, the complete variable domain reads KAGVTQTPRYLIKTRGQQVTLSCSPISGHRSVSWYQQTPGQGLQFLFEYFSETQRNKGNFPGRFSGRQFSNSRSEMNVSTLELGDSALYLCASSVLGGNYGYTFGSGTRLTVV.

The DNA for the CDR3 is TGCAGTGCTAGCCTCCACTCCTACAATGAGCAGTTCTTC. This gives the protein CSASLHSYNEQFF. V is TRBV20-1 and J is TRBJ2-1; D not certain. The CDR3 length is 13 residues. Per germline, CDR1 DFQATT and CDR2 SNEGSKA (reference sequence). Trimming took off 3 bases at V and 0 bases at J, with 6 bases between the two ends.

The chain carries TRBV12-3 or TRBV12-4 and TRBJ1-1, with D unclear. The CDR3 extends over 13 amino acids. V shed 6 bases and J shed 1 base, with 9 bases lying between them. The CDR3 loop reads CASSTQENTEAFF. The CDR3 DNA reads TGTGCCAGCAGCACCCAGGAGAACACTGAAGCTTTCTTT.

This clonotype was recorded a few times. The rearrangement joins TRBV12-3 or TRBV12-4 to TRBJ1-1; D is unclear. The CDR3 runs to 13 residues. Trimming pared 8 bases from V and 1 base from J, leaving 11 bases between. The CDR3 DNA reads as TGTGCCAGCTCTAGCGGGCCGAACACTGAAGCTTTCTTT. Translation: CASSSGPNTEAFF.

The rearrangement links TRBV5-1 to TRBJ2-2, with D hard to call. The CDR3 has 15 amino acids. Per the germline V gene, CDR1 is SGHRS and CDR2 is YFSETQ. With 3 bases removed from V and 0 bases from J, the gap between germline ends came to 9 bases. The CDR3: CASSSDGSNTGELFF. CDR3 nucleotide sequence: TGCGCCAGCAGCTCGGACGGTTCGAACACCGGGGAGCTGTTTTTT.

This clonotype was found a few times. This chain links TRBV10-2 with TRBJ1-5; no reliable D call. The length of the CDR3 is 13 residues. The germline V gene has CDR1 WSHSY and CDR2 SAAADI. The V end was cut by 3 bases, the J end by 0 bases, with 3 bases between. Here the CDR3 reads CASSENSNQPQHF. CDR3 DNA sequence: TGCGCCAGCAGTGAAAATAGCAATCAGCCCCAGCATTTT.

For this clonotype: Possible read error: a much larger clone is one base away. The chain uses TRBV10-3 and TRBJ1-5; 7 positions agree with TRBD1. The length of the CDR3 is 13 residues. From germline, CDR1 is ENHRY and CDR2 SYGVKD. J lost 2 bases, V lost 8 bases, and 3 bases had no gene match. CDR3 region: CAIRGTGNQPQHF. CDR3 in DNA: TGTGCCATCCGTGGGACAGGCAATCAGCCCCAGCATTTT.

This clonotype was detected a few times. The CDR3 DNA reads TGCAGTGCAAGACAGGGGGGAGGACCAAACACTGAAGCTTTCTTT. Protein: CSARQGGGPNTEAFF. This rearrangement joins TRBV20-1 to TRBJ1-1; 9 nucleotides agree with TRBD1. J gave up 2 bases and V 6 bases, and 10 bases lay outside the gene matches. CDR1 is DFQATT and CDR2 is SNEGSKA in the germline V gene (reference sequence). This CDR3 is built from 15 residues.

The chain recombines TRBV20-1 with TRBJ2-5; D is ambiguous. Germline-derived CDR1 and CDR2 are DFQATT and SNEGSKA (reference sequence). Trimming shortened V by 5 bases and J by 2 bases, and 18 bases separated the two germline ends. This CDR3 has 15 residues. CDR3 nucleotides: TGCAGTGCTGGCAGATTGGAGCCCCCACAAGAGACCCAGTACTTC. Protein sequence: CSAGRLEPPQETQYF.